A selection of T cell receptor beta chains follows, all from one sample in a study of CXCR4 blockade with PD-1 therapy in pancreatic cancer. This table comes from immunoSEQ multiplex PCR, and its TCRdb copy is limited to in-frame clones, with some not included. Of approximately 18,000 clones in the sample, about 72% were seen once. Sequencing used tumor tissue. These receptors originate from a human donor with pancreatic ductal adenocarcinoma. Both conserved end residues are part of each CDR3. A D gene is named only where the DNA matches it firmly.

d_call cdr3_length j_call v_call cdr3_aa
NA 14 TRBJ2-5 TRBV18 CASSPLTVQETQYF
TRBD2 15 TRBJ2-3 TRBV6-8 CASSYFGRGGDTQYF
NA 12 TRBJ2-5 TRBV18 CASSPSGETQYF
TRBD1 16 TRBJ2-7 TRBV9 CASSVDLGTGSYEQYF
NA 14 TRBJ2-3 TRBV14 CASSQDSPPHAQYF
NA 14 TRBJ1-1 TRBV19 CASIAGFLGTEAFF
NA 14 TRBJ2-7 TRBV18 CASSPLPVANEQYF
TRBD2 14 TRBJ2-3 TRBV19 CASGSSGGTDTQYF
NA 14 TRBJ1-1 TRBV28 CASSLAGANTEAFF
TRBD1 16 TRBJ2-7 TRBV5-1 CTSSLSAGQGVYEQYF
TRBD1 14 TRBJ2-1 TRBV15 CATSRDRGWDEQFF
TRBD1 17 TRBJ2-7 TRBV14 CASSQVTPGTGLSEQYF
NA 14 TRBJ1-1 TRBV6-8 CASSYIVRAGEAFF
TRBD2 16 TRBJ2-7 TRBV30 CAWRIGASGEAYEQYF
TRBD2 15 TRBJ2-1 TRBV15 CATSRLTSGITEQFF
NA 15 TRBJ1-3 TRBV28 CASSLDPYSGNTIYF
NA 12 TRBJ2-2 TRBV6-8 CGVGVGSGELFF
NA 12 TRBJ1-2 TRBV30 CASALGQSGYTF
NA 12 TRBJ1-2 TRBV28 CASQTSGYGYTF
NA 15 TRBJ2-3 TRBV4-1 CASSQAGTSTDTQYF
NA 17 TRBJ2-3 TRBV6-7 CASSEEREWGGTDTQYF
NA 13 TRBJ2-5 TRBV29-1 CSGAQGYQETQYF
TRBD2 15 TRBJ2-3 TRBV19 CASRPLGGYTDTQYF
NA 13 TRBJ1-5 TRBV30 CAWSGTFNQPQHF
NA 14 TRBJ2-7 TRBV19 CASTLGEGKGEQYF
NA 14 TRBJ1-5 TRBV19 CASSIRQLLKPQHF
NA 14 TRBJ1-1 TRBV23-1 CASSHAPRQSEAFF
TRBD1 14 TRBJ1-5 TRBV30 CAWGPGQGYQPQHF
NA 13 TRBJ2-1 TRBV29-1 CSVAPILYNEQFF
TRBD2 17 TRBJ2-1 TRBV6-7 CASSPRTSGSSYNEQFF
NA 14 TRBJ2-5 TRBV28 CASSLPLVGETQYF
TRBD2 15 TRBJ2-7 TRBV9 CASSVEGRGAYEQYF
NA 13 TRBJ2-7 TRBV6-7 CASTPGYSYEQYF
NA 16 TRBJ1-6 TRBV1 CASSQERAPGRSPLHF
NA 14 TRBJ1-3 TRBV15 CATSNGVKGNTIYF
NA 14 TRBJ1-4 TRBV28 CASSYPGGDEKLFF
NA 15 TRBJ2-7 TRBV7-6 CASSLATGLSYEQYF
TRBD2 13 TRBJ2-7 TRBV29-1 CSVDLAGTGEQYF
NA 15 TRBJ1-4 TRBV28 CASSRTGATNEKLFF
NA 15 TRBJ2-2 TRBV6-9 CASSRGGMGTGELFF
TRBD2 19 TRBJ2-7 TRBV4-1 CASSRIPGTSGRKMGEQYF
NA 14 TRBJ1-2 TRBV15 CATSRDGSVDGYTF
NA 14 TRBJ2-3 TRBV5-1 CASSGATAGDTQYF
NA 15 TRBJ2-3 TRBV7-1 CASSLRARRTDTQYF
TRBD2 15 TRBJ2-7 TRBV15 CATSRAGGSSYEQYF
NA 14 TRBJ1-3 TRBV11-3 CASSLAGVGNTIYF
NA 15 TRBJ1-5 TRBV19 CASQTGRVSNQPQHF
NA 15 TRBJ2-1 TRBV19 CASSIGAGNYNEQFF
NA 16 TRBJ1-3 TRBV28 CASSLSGGLSGNTIYF